This paragraph reports one T cell receptor (beta chain). The antigen remains undetermined. This entry belongs to a study of cytomegalovirus exposure and HLA in healthy donors. Looking at the study overall: Among the 398 genotyped donors, approximately 80% were placed in the Caucasian-associated ancestry cluster. Study-wide results and caveats: A later analysis appeared to link common viral pathogens to several of the most significant clusters. TCR beta V- and J-gene trimming was later associated with a missense DCLRE1C variant.

The V gene lost 0 bases and the J gene lost 1 base, with 10 bases spanning the gap. Germline values: CDR1 SGHRS, CDR2 YFSETQ. The CDR3 totals 15 residues. This PCR relied on a set of 60 Vbeta primers and 13 Jbeta primers. Here immunoSEQ multiplex PCR was the method, and the copy in TCRdb shows in-frame clones only, minus some. The table lists about 140,000 clones, just under 85% of them singletons, with 4% to 5% in the top ten. Sample: PBMCs. The sequence derives from a man aged 40-50 years in good health and CMV-seropositive. The chain couples TRBV5-1 to TRBJ1-1, with D perhaps TRBD1 (6 bases). The CDR3: CASSLATGRNTEAFF. The CDR3 DNA reads as TGCGCCAGCAGCTTGGCAACAGGGAGGAACACTGAAGCTTTCTTT. Full variable domain (outside the CDR3, taken from reference TRBV5-1 and TRBJ1-1): KAGVTQTPRYLIKTRGQQVTLSCSPISGHRSVSWYQQTPGQGLQFLFEYFSETQRNKGNFPGRFSGRQFSNSRSEMNVSTLELGDSALYLCASSLATGRNTEAFFGQGTRLTVV.